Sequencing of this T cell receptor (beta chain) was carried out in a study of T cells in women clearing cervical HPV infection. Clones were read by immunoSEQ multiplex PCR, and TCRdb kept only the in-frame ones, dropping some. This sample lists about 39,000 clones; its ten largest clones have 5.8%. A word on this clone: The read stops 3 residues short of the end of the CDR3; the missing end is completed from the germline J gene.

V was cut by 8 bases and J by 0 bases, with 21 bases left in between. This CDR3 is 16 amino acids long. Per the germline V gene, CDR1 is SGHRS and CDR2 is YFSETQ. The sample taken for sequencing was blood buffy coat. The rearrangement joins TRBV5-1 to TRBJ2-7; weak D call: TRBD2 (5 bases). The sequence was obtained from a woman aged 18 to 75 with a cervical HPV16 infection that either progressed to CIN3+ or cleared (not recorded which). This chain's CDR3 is CASSKEATTSSYEQYF. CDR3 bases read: TGCGCCAGTAGTAAGGAGGCCACGACAAGCTCCTACGAG. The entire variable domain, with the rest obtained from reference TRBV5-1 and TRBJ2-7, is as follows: KAGVTQTPRYLIKTRGQQVTLSCSPISGHRSVSWYQQTPGQGLQFLFEYFSETQRNKGNFPGRFSGRQFSNSRSEMNVSTLELGDSALYLCASSKEATTSSYEQYFGPGTRLTVT.